The 32 T cell receptor beta chains in this list originate from one sample, sequenced in a study of PD-1 blockade in classical Hodgkin lymphoma. The protocol was immunoSEQ multiplex PCR, while the TCRdb copy is restricted to in-frame clones and leaves out a portion. The sample contains some 10,000 clones, approximately 82% of which appear only once. All the patients suffered relapse after autologous stem cell transplantation, and brentuximab vedotin exposure differed. The sample consisted of peripheral blood mononuclear cells (PBMCs), taken before the second cycle of nivolumab. The receptor set was obtained from a human donor with classical Hodgkin lymphoma.

The chain is built from TRBV19 and TRBJ2-7, with unresolved D. Trimming took off 3 bases at V and 0 bases at J, with 12 bases between the two ends. The CDR3 is made up of 15 amino acids. Germline assignment: CDR1 LNHDA and CDR2 SQIVND (reference sequence). The CDR3, as DNA: TGTGCCAGTAGTATCAAGTTCGGTGGCTCCTACGAGCAGTACTTC. It is translated as CASSIKFGGSYEQYF.

The chain joins TRBV11-1 to TRBJ1-1; weak D call: TRBD1 (5 bases). There are 15 residues in the CDR3. V was trimmed by 5 bases and J by 0 bases, leaving 13 bases between them. Germline V gives CDR1 SGHAT, CDR2 FQDESV (reference sequence). In nucleotides, the CDR3 is TGTGCCAGCAGCCACGGGCCAGGGTTGAACACTGAAGCTTTCTTT. It codes for CASSHGPGLNTEAFF. The full variable domain, completed using reference TRBV11-1 and TRBJ1-1, is EAEVAQSPRYKITEKSQAVAFWCDPISGHATLYWYRQILGQGPELLVQFQDESVVDDSQLPKDRFSAERLKGVDSTLKIQPAELGDSAMYLCASSHGPGLNTEAFFGQGTRLTVV.

This clone was seen only once. The chain employs TRBV28 and TRBJ1-4, with D unresolved. V was shortened by 8 bases and J by 4 bases, with 14 bases between the two germline ends. The CDR3 runs 14 residues. Per the germline V gene, CDR1 is MDHEN and CDR2 is SYDVKM. In nucleotides, the CDR3 is TGTGCCAGCTCCTCATTGACGGATAATGAAAAACTGTTTTTT. It translates to CASSSLTDNEKLFF.

The J gene is TRBJ2-1, the V gene TRBV28; D possibly uses TRBD1 or TRBD2 (5 bases each). Germline CDR1 MDHEN, CDR2 SYDVKM. This CDR3 has 11 amino acids. V gave up 8 bases and J gave up 4 bases, with 6 bases separating them. CDR3 nucleotide sequence: TGTGCCAGCGGGGGTTACAATGAGCAGTTCTTC. The encoded protein is CASGGYNEQFF.

The chain has TRBV30 and TRBJ2-7; weak D call: TRBD2 (7 bases). Trimming stripped 1 base from V and 3 bases from J, with 16 bases between. The CDR3 spans 15 residues. Germline V gene data show CDR1 as GTSNPN and CDR2 as SVGIG (reference sequence). The DNA of the CDR3 is TGTGCCTGGAGTGGTCGGGGGGCTAGAGACTACGAGCAGTACTTC. It yields the protein CAWSGRGARDYEQYF.

The chain couples TRBV6-1 to TRBJ1-4; no firm D call. The CDR3 covers 13 residues. The V gene lost 8 bases and the J gene lost 2 bases, with 9 bases spanning the gap. Germline CDR1 MNHNS, CDR2 SASEGT. The CDR3 DNA sequence: TGTGCCAGCCGCCTAGGGACTAATGAAAAACTGTTTTTT. This sequence encodes CASRLGTNEKLFF.

With respect to this clone: The sample contains more than one DNA sequence encoding this CDR3. The chain recombines TRBV19 with TRBJ1-2; D is ambiguous. Germline CDR1 is LNHDA and CDR2 is SQIVND (reference sequence). The CDR3 runs to 11 residues. V was clipped by 3 bases and J by 8 bases, with 7 bases between them. This CDR3 reads CASSIEGGYTF. CDR3 coding DNA: TGTGCCAGTAGTATTGAAGGGGGCTACACCTTC.

CDR3 amino acids: CASSGPFGTSYNEQFF. The CDR3 coding sequence is TGTGCCAGCAGCGGTCCCTTTGGGACGTCCTACAATGAGCAGTTCTTC. The chain uses TRBV7-2 and TRBJ2-1; D possibly uses TRBD1 or TRBD2 (5 bases each). Germline lookup yields CDR1 SGHTA and CDR2 FQGNSA. The CDR3 spans 16 residues. The V and J ends lost 5 bases and 1 base respectively, with 15 bases between them.

The V and J genes are TRBV19 and TRBJ1-5; unclear D gene. The germline V gene has CDR1 LNHDA and CDR2 SQIVND (reference sequence). CDR3 length: 13 amino acids. Deletions cut 3 bases from V and 3 bases from J, with 6 bases between. The CDR3 sequence is CASSIAHNQPQHF. DNA for the CDR3: TGTGCCAGTAGTATCGCTCACAATCAGCCCCAGCATTTT.

The V call is TRBV27, the J call TRBJ2-1; D is perhaps TRBD2 (6 bases). From germline, CDR1 is MNHEY and CDR2 SMNVEV (reference sequence). There are 15 residues in the CDR3. The V end was cut by 5 bases, the J end by 5 bases, with 16 bases between. The CDR3 region has the DNA TGTGCCAGCAGTCGCTCGCGCGGGACCCACAATGAGCAGTTCTTC. The encoded protein is CASSRSRGTHNEQFF.

The chain joins TRBV29-1 to TRBJ2-3, with 8 bases matching TRBD2. The germline CDR1 and CDR2 sequences are SQVTM and ANQGSEA. CDR3 size: 13 residues. V shed 6 bases, J shed 3 bases, and the junction held 5 bases outside the gene matches. CDR3 bases: TGCAGCGTCGAACAGCGGGAGACAGATACGCAGTATTTT. Residues: CSVEQRETDTQYF.

The chain joins TRBV27 to TRBJ1-5, with D perhaps matching TRBD1 (6 bases). V lost 0 bases, J lost 8 bases, and 11 bases lay in between. CDR1 and CDR2 from the germline V gene are MNHEY and SMNVEV (reference sequence). This CDR3 spans 14 amino acids. The CDR3 protein is CASSLSKGGEPQHF. The CDR3 DNA reads as TGTGCCAGCAGTTTATCCAAGGGGGGCGAGCCCCAGCATTTT.

This clone qualifies as medium-sized. The rearrangement uses TRBV25-1 and TRBJ1-1; D ambiguous. Germline V gene lookup returns CDR1 MGHDK and CDR2 SYGVNS. CDR3 length equals 12 residues. Trimming cost V 8 bases and J 3 bases, with 10 bases left between them. The CDR3 bases are TGTGCCAGCCAATTGGACCACACTGAAGCTTTCTTT. Translated: CASQLDHTEAFF.

The chain links TRBV11-2 to TRBJ2-1, with D uncertain. CDR3 length equals 12 residues. Trimming pared 1 base from V and 10 bases from J, leaving 8 bases between. Germline CDR1 SGHAT, CDR2 FQNNGV. The CDR3 DNA reads TGTGCCAGCAGCTTAGCCCCCCGCGAGCAGTTCTTC. It is translated as CASSLAPREQFF.

The chain recombines TRBV7-3 with TRBJ1-2; 9 bases map to TRBD1. Germline assignment: CDR1 SGHTA and CDR2 FQGTGA. The CDR3 contains 15 residues. The J segment lost 5 bases and the V segment lost 5 bases, leaving 9 bases of the junction unmatched. The CDR3 loop is CASSQSGTGLYGYTF. The CDR3 bases are TGTGCCAGCAGCCAATCCGGGACAGGGCTTTATGGCTACACCTTC.

The chain links TRBV30 to TRBJ1-2; a possible D gene is TRBD1 (5 bases). The CDR3 runs 13 residues. V lost 5 bases and J 2 bases, leaving 12 bases between the germline ends. Germline V CDR1 and CDR2: GTSNPN, SVGIG (reference sequence). The CDR3 DNA is TGTGCCTGGGGGGACGGGACCAACTATGGCTACACCTTC. It codes for CAWGDGTNYGYTF.

This sequence joins TRBV5-4 and TRBJ1-2, with D uncertain. Trimming took 2 bases from V and 3 from J, leaving 8 bases between them. The CDR3 loop spans 13 amino acids. Looked up from germline, CDR1 is SGHNT and CDR2 is YYREEE (reference sequence). CDR3 region: CASSFGQDYGYTF. CDR3 coding DNA: TGTGCCAGCAGCTTTGGGCAGGACTATGGCTACACCTTC. The full variable domain, in which reference TRBV5-4 and TRBJ1-2 provide the parts outside the CDR3, is ETGVTQSPTHLIKTRGQQVTLRCSSQSGHNTVSWYQQALGQGPQFIFQYYREEENGRGNFPPRFSGLQFPNYSSELNVNALELDDSALYLCASSFGQDYGYTFGSGTRLTVV.

The V and J genes are TRBV18 and TRBJ1-5; D unclear. In germline, CDR1 is KGHSH, CDR2 LQKENI. V gave up 3 bases and J gave up 4 bases, with 10 bases separating them. The CDR3 is 14 amino acids. The CDR3 nucleotides read TGTGCCAGCTCACCGCTGGTCTCTAATCAGCCCCAGCATTTT. Translating gives CASSPLVSNQPQHF.

The CDR3 loop is CASSLAAAGNTIYF. DNA of the CDR3: TGTGCCAGCTCACTCGCAGCAGCAGGAAACACCATATATTTT. This rearrangement joins TRBV18 to TRBJ1-3; no clear D. This CDR3 contains 14 residues. Germline V gene sequence: CDR1 KGHSH, CDR2 LQKENI. V lost 4 bases and J 4 bases, leaving 11 bases between the germline ends.

The chain has TRBV5-1 and TRBJ1-2; 11 bases fit TRBD1. J was trimmed by 4 bases and V by 4 bases; bases with no gene match: 6. The CDR3 runs 15 residues. Germline V gene sequence: CDR1 SGHRS, CDR2 YFSETQ. This chain's CDR3 is CASSDPGQGVYGYTF. The DNA for the CDR3 is TGCGCCAGCAGCGATCCGGGACAGGGGGTCTATGGCTACACCTTC.

This sequence joins TRBV27 and TRBJ1-1; the D gene is possibly TRBD1 (5 bases). Germline V gene lookup returns CDR1 MNHEY and CDR2 SMNVEV (reference sequence). The V gene lost 5 bases and the J gene lost 2 bases, with 12 bases spanning the gap. The CDR3 totals 14 residues. The CDR3 bases are TGTGCCAGCAGTCTCATAGGGACCAACACTGAAGCTTTCTTT. Protein: CASSLIGTNTEAFF.

The V gene is TRBV2, the J gene TRBJ1-5; 7 bases align to TRBD1. The CDR3 runs 14 residues. V lost 6 bases to trimming and J lost 6 bases; unmatched junction nucleotides: 8. CDR1 is SNHLY, CDR2 FYNNEI, per germline. The CDR3 DNA reads TGTGCCAGCAGCGGACAGGCAAAGGTTCAGCCCCAGCATTTT. Protein: CASSGQAKVQPQHF.

The CDR3 here is CASSPPSTARETQYF. CDR3 nucleotides: TGTGCCAGCTCACCCCCATCTACGGCGAGAGAGACCCAGTACTTC. The rearrangement uses TRBV18 and TRBJ2-5; D is unresolved. CDR1 KGHSH and CDR2 LQKENI come from the germline V gene. The germline V and J ends were trimmed by 3 bases and 4 bases, with 15 bases remaining between them. This CDR3 region has 15 residues.

V and J are TRBV4-1 and TRBJ2-5; 8 bases map to TRBD2. The junction had 5 bases not matched to a gene; V was cut back by 6 bases and J by 2 bases. The CDR3 spans 14 residues. Germline V gives CDR1 MGHRA, CDR2 YSYEKL. The chain's CDR3 is CASRELADQETQYF. The CDR3 nucleotides are TGCGCCAGCAGAGAACTAGCGGATCAAGAGACCCAGTACTTC.

The rearrangement links TRBV5-4 to TRBJ2-1; D may be TRBD1 (5 bases). The germline V gene encodes CDR1 SGHNT and CDR2 YYREEE (reference sequence). This CDR3 is built from 16 residues. With 4 bases removed from V and 0 bases from J, the gap between germline ends came to 14 bases. Written as DNA, the CDR3 is TGTGCCAGCAGCCTCGACAGCTTACTCTCCTACAATGAGCAGTTCTTC. Its protein product is CASSLDSLLSYNEQFF.

The chain is built from TRBV4-1 and TRBJ1-1; D call uncertain. Trimming took 0 bases from V and 6 from J, leaving 23 bases between them. Germline loops: CDR1 MGHRA, CDR2 YSYEKL. The CDR3 has 18 amino acids. CDR3 nucleotide sequence: TGCGCCAGCAGCCAAGATAGGAGCTCAGGACCGTCTATCGCTGAAGCTTTCTTT. Translating it yields CASSQDRSSGPSIAEAFF.

This clone was counted only a few times. CDR3 sequence reads: CASSPSDRGENTGELFF. In DNA form, the CDR3 reads TGTGCCAGCAGCCCATCCGACAGGGGCGAGAACACCGGGGAGCTGTTTTTT. This sequence joins TRBV7-3 and TRBJ2-2; the match to TRBD1 covers 8 bases. The CDR3 is 17 residues long. Germline CDR1 and CDR2: SGHTA and FQGTGA. With 5 bases clipped from V and 1 base from J, the junction kept 9 bases outside the gene matches.

This chain uses TRBV6-1 with TRBJ1-6; D is unclear. Trimming took 1 base from V and 9 from J, leaving 13 bases between them. Germline CDR1 MNHNS, CDR2 SASEGT. This CDR3 has 15 amino acids. As DNA, the CDR3 is TGTGCCAGCAGTGAAGATCCATTTGGTGGTTCACCCCTCCACTTT. Encoded protein: CASSEDPFGGSPLHF.

V and J are TRBV19 and TRBJ2-5; TRBD1 matches at 8 bases. The J segment lost 4 bases and the V segment lost 3 bases, leaving 10 bases of the junction unmatched. The CDR3 covers 16 residues. Germline V gene lookup returns CDR1 LNHDA and CDR2 SQIVND (reference sequence). CDR3 nucleotides: TGTGCCAGTAGTATTATCCAGGGGGCGGGTCGAGAGACCCAGTACTTC. As protein: CASSIIQGAGRETQYF. The entire variable domain, with the rest obtained from reference TRBV19 and TRBJ2-5, is as follows: DGGITQSPKYLFRKEGQNVTLSCEQNLNHDAMYWYRQDPGQGLRLIYYSQIVNDFQKGDIAEGYSVSREKKESFPLTVTSAQKNPTAFYLCASSIIQGAGRETQYFGPGTRLLVL.

The rearrangement links TRBV19 to TRBJ2-5; 12 bases are a match to TRBD2. V gave up 4 bases and J gave up 0 bases; unmatched junction bases: 6. The CDR3 totals 17 residues. CDR1 and CDR2 (germline): LNHDA, SQIVND (reference sequence). For the CDR3, the DNA is TGTGCCAGTAGTAGACCACTAGCGGGAGGCCACCAAGAGACCCAGTACTTC. Translated, it gives CASSRPLAGGHQETQYF. The whole variable domain, filled in from reference TRBV19 and TRBJ2-5, reads DGGITQSPKYLFRKEGQNVTLSCEQNLNHDAMYWYRQDPGQGLRLIYYSQIVNDFQKGDIAEGYSVSREKKESFPLTVTSAQKNPTAFYLCASSRPLAGGHQETQYFGPGTRLLVL.

With regard to this clone: Germline and junction disagree at one end, which may indicate a read error. The chain couples TRBV7-9 to TRBJ1-1, with D tentatively TRBD1 (6 bases). CDR1 is SEHNR and CDR2 is FQNEAQ in the germline V gene (reference sequence). CDR3 length: 10 amino acids. This CDR3 is CRGMWTEAFF. Written as DNA, the CDR3 is TGCAGGGGTATGTGGACTGAAGCTTTCTTT.

The rearrangement joins TRBV7-3 to TRBJ2-2; D is unresolved. Germline V gene lookup returns CDR1 SGHTA and CDR2 FQGTGA. The CDR3 is made up of 15 amino acids. V lost 3 bases, J lost 6 bases, and 14 bases lay in between. In nucleotides, the CDR3 is TGTGCCAGCAGCTTTTCAACCGCGCGCGCCGGGGAGCTGTTTTTT. This gives the protein CASSFSTARAGELFF.